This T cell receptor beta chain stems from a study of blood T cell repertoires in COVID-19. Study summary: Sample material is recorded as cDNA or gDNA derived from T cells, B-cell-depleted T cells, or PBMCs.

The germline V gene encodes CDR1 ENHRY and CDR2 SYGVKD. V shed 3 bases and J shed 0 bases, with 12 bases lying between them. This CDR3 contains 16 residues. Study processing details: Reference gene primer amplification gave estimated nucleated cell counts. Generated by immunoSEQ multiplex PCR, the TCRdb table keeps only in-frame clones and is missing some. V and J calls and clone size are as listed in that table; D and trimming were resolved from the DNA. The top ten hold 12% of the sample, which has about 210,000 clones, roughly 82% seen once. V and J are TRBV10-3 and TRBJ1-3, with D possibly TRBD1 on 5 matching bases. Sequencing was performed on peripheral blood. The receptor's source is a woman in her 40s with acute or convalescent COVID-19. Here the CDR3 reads CAISDGGGFSGNTIYF. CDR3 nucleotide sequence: TGTGCCATCAGTGATGGCGGGGGTTTCTCTGGAAACACCATATATTTT.